These T cell receptor beta chains were read from a single sample in a study of immune characterization of retroperitoneal liposarcoma. In TCRdb, the PCR reads were re-called with MiXCR into one record per CDR3 protein. The profile covers about 3,000 distinct CDR3 sequences, with 40% to 50% appearing a single time and 40% to 65% taken by the ten largest. The sample was tumor tissue. These receptors were collected from a male donor with retroperitoneal liposarcoma. CDR3s include the opening cysteine and the closing phenylalanine or tryptophan. The order of the fields is clone size, J gene, V gene, CDR3 protein. Clone size is given for some rows only: seen once, a few or many times, or a class if the clone is expanded.

clone size: NA; J gene: TRBJ1-1; V gene: TRBV6-1; CDR3 protein: CASRPDPDRPEAFF
clone size: medium-sized; J gene: TRBJ1-4; V gene: TRBV6-1; CDR3 protein: CASSEGTGAATNEKLFF
clone size: once; J gene: TRBJ2-1; V gene: TRBV25-1; CDR3 protein: CASSDPGYHEQFF
clone size: few; J gene: NA; V gene: TRBV6-6; CDR3 protein: CASSYSATGVYNEQYF
clone size: medium-sized; J gene: TRBJ2-6; V gene: TRBV6-1; CDR3 protein: CASSVHSGANVLTF
clone size: NA; J gene: TRBJ2-5; V gene: TRBV6-1; CDR3 protein: CASQLAGAGSEQYF
clone size: NA; J gene: TRBJ2-2; V gene: TRBV12-3/TRBV12-4; CDR3 protein: CASSLGGSGTGELFF
clone size: NA; J gene: TRBJ1-4; V gene: TRBV6-1; CDR3 protein: CASGRGRSNEKLFF
clone size: NA; J gene: TRBJ2-1; V gene: TRBV7-3; CDR3 protein: CASSLTLRGGGYNEQFF
clone size: NA; J gene: TRBJ1-5; V gene: TRBV6-8; CDR3 protein: CASSPRWGDQPQHF
clone size: NA; J gene: NA; V gene: TRBV20-1; CDR3 protein: CSARGTSGRAYEQYF
clone size: NA; J gene: TRBJ2-4; V gene: TRBV7-2; CDR3 protein: CASSLADPTSGSAF
clone size: NA; J gene: NA; V gene: TRBV12-3/TRBV12-4; CDR3 protein: CASSLARGGDEQYF
clone size: NA; J gene: TRBJ1-2; V gene: TRBV11-3; CDR3 protein: CASSSRTGIYGYTF
clone size: NA; J gene: TRBJ2-2; V gene: TRBV7-2; CDR3 protein: CASSSRTGGIGELFF
clone size: NA; J gene: TRBJ2-1; V gene: TRBV6-1; CDR3 protein: CASSESFPGGPHNEQFF
clone size: NA; J gene: TRBJ2-3; V gene: TRBV6-1; CDR3 protein: CASSEATGGGDTQYF
clone size: medium-sized; J gene: TRBJ1-6; V gene: TRBV27; CDR3 protein: CASSPIYNSPLHF
clone size: NA; J gene: TRBJ2-5; V gene: TRBV27; CDR3 protein: CASSLLPGTQETQYF
clone size: NA; J gene: TRBJ1-1; V gene: TRBV23-1; CDR3 protein: CASSLDRGHTEAFF
clone size: large; J gene: TRBJ2-7; V gene: TRBV6-1; CDR3 protein: CASSGQDFSYEQYF
clone size: NA; J gene: TRBJ1-1; V gene: TRBV12-3/TRBV12-4; CDR3 protein: CASRSRQGNTEAFF
clone size: NA; J gene: TRBJ2-1; V gene: TRBV11-2; CDR3 protein: CASSLVPGLLGGNEQFF
clone size: medium-sized; J gene: TRBJ2-1; V gene: TRBV7-6; CDR3 protein: CASSLGLAGINEQFF
clone size: NA; J gene: TRBJ2-3; V gene: TRBV5-4; CDR3 protein: CASSIQGARTDTQYF
clone size: NA; J gene: TRBJ2-2; V gene: TRBV7-2; CDR3 protein: CASSPSASGGELFF
clone size: medium-sized; J gene: TRBJ1-5; V gene: TRBV6-1; CDR3 protein: CASSEDHNQPQHF
clone size: medium-sized; J gene: NA; V gene: TRBV6-1; CDR3 protein: CASSEAGGAYNEQYF
clone size: few; J gene: TRBJ1-2; V gene: TRBV6-1; CDR3 protein: CASSEEDRAYGYTF
clone size: NA; J gene: TRBJ2-3; V gene: TRBV6-6; CDR3 protein: CASAEWGGGTDTQYF
clone size: NA; J gene: TRBJ2-3; V gene: TRBV12-3/TRBV12-4; CDR3 protein: CASRHLSDTQYF
clone size: large; J gene: TRBJ2-4; V gene: TRBV6-1; CDR3 protein: CASSHSHPQGHLNTLAKNIQYF